These 17 T cell receptor beta chains share one sample of origin, sequenced in a study of blood T cells in healthy people across ages. A sample-barcoded 5' primer and a J-beta primer mix were used in a second PCR of roughly 7 to 11 cycles. TCRdb processed the 5' RACE reads anew with MiXCR; each CDR3 protein has one entry. The top ten hold roughly 14% of the sample, which has 600,000 to 800,000 distinct CDR3 sequences, 52% seen once. Sequencing was done on a sample of blood. The receptors come from a woman aged 80 or older in good health.

The gene calls are TRBV24-1 and TRBJ2-5; no clear D gene. The length of the CDR3 is 16 residues. Trimming left V 2 bases short and J 1 base short, with 13 bases between. CDR1 and CDR2 (germline): KGHDR, SFDVKD. This CDR3 is CATSDSPSGSQETQYF. CDR3 DNA: TGTGCCACCAGTGATTCACCTTCGGGTTCCCAAGAGACCCAGTACTTC.

The chain recombines TRBV5-1 with TRBJ2-5, with TRBD1 matching 7 bases. Germline loops: CDR1 SGHRS, CDR2 YFSETQ. The CDR3 covers 15 residues. V lost 5 bases and J lost 4; bases outside the gene matches: 11. CDR3 nucleotide sequence: TGCGCCAGCAGTTTCTTGGACAGGAACTTAGAGACCCAGTACTTC. Its translation: CASSFLDRNLETQYF. Together with reference TRBV5-1 and TRBJ2-5, the CDR3 gives the full variable domain: KAGVTQTPRYLIKTRGQQVTLSCSPISGHRSVSWYQQTPGQGLQFLFEYFSETQRNKGNFPGRFSGRQFSNSRSEMNVSTLELGDSALYLCASSFLDRNLETQYFGPGTRLLVL.

Of note for this clonotype: A much larger clone differs from this one at a single base, so this may be a read error. J is TRBJ1-4 and V is TRBV29-1; D call uncertain. Germline CDR1 reads SQVTM; CDR2 reads ANQGSEA. The CDR3 is 14 residues long. Trimming took off 0 bases at V and 7 bases at J, with 12 bases between the two ends. The CDR3 region has the DNA TGCAGCGTTGAAGATGTCTGGGAGGGTGAAAAACTGTTTTTT. Residues: CSVEDVWEGEKLFF.

At least ten counts were recorded for this clonotype. The chain employs TRBV9 and TRBJ2-3; unclear D gene. The CDR3 covers 15 residues. Germline CDR1 SGDLS, CDR2 YYNGEE. The ends were cut back, 0 bases at V and 2 bases at J, with 10 bases in the middle. CDR3 in amino acids: CASSVGGSNTDTQYF. CDR3 nucleotides: TGTGCCAGCAGCGTAGGCGGCTCGAACACAGATACGCAGTATTTT. The complete variable domain, with remaining parts taken from reference TRBV9 and TRBJ2-3, reads DSGVTQTPKHLITATGQRVTLRCSPRSGDLSVYWYQQSLDQGLQFLIQYYNGEERAKGNILERFSAQQFPDLHSELNLSSLELGDSALYFCASSVGGSNTDTQYFGPGTRLTVL.

Note on this clonotype: This could be a read error, since a much larger clone is one nucleotide away. J is TRBJ2-7 and V is TRBV10-3; D is unresolved. Trimming shortened V by 0 bases and J by 4 bases, and 19 bases separated the two germline ends. Per the germline V gene, CDR1 is ENHRY and CDR2 is SYGVKD. The CDR3 has 17 residues. The CDR3 protein is CAISESRLANGLYEQYF. CDR3 sequence (DNA): TGTGCCATCAGTGAGTCGAGGTTGGCTAACGGGCTGTACGAGCAGTACTTC.

This clonotype was counted ten times or more. The chain uses TRBV12-3 or TRBV12-4 and TRBJ2-1; D is unclear. The ends were cut back, 6 bases at V and 6 bases at J, with 9 bases in the middle. The CDR3 extends over 12 amino acids. The CDR3 is CASRFSLNEQFF. As DNA, the CDR3 is TGTGCCAGCAGATTCTCCCTCAATGAGCAGTTCTTC.

The chain links TRBV14 to TRBJ2-1; 10 positions match TRBD2. The ends lost 4 bases at V and 4 bases at J; junction bases unmatched: 7. This CDR3 contains 16 residues. Germline loops: CDR1 SGHDN, CDR2 FVKESK. This CDR3 reads CASSPWDSGGYNEQFF. The CDR3 DNA reads TGTGCCAGCAGCCCTTGGGATAGCGGGGGGTACAATGAGCAGTTCTTC.

The J gene is TRBJ2-1, the V gene TRBV25-1; 7 nucleotides match TRBD1. Trimming at V came to 4 bases and at J to 3 bases, leaving 9 bases not matched to a gene. There are 16 residues in the CDR3. The V gene's germline CDR1 is MGHDK and CDR2 SYGVNS. CDR3 coding DNA: TGTGCCAGCAGTGCTGGCGCCGGGACAGTCTACAATGAGCAGTTCTTC. Protein product: CASSAGAGTVYNEQFF. The full variable domain, its missing parts supplied by reference TRBV25-1 and TRBJ2-1, is EADIYQTPRYLVIGTGKKITLECSQTMGHDKMYWYQQDPGMELHLIHYSYGVNSTEKGDLSSESTVSRIRTEHFPLTLESARPSHTSQYLCASSAGAGTVYNEQFFGPGTRLTVL.

This clonotype came up many times. V is TRBV5-1 and J is TRBJ1-1; the D gene is possibly TRBD1 (6 bases). This CDR3 has 13 amino acids. Germline loops: CDR1 SGHRS, CDR2 YFSETQ. V lost 0 bases to trimming and J lost 4 bases, with 7 bases between them. The CDR3 sequence: CASSLDRATEAFF. CDR3 coding DNA: TGCGCCAGCAGCTTGGACAGGGCCACTGAAGCTTTCTTT.

This sequence joins TRBV7-9 and TRBJ1-2; tentative D call: TRBD1 (6 bases). The germline gives CDR1 SEHNR, CDR2 FQNEAQ (reference sequence). This CDR3 has 15 residues. Trimming cost V 4 bases and J 7 bases, with 19 bases left between them. The CDR3 spells CASSSGDKRNGGYTF. CDR3 bases: TGTGCCAGCAGCTCTGGGGACAAGAGAAATGGTGGCTACACCTTC.

This clonotype appeared a few times. V is TRBV28 and J is TRBJ1-1, with D possibly TRBD1 on 5 matching bases. The CDR3 length is 14 residues. The germline V and J ends were trimmed by 4 bases and 6 bases, with 15 bases remaining between them. Germline V CDR1 and CDR2: MDHEN, SYDVKM. CDR3 nucleotides: TGTGCCAGCAGTTCCCCCGGGGGTAACGCTGAAGCTTTCTTT. This translates into CASSSPGGNAEAFF.

This clonotype appeared a few times. V and J are TRBV28 and TRBJ1-1; TRBD1 matches 7 bases. The germline V gene encodes CDR1 MDHEN and CDR2 SYDVKM. Trimming removed 5 bases from V and 10 bases from J; junction bases left unmatched: 4. This CDR3 is 11 amino acids long. The CDR3 loop is CASSPNRGAFF. As DNA, the CDR3 is TGTGCCAGCAGTCCCAACAGGGGAGCTTTCTTT.

In regard to this clonotype: One end of the junction fails to match germline, which may point to a read error. This chain links TRBV6-2 or TRBV6-3 with TRBJ2-1, with 10 bases lining up with TRBD2. The CDR3 totals 17 residues. CDR1 and CDR2 (germline): MNHEY, SVGEGT. The CDR3 region is CTSSWVAGGSSYNEQFF. The CDR3 bases are TGTACCAGCAGTTGGGTAGCGGGGGGTAGCTCCTACAATGAGCAGTTCTTC.

This clonotype was seen repeatedly, ten times or more. V and J are TRBV6-6 and TRBJ2-5, with 7 bases aligning to TRBD1. Trimming at V came to 2 bases and at J to 6 bases, leaving 6 bases not matched to a gene. CDR1 and CDR2 (germline): MNHNY, SVGAGI (reference sequence). The CDR3 has 14 amino acids. The CDR3 DNA reads TGTGCCAGCAGTTACGGGACAGTTGTGAAGACCCAGTACTTC. Translated, it gives CASSYGTVVKTQYF.

As to this clonotype: Given a much more abundant clone one base away, this may be a read error. This rearrangement joins TRBV20-1 to TRBJ2-7; D remains unclear. Germline CDR1 is DFQATT and CDR2 is SNEGSKA (reference sequence). This CDR3 contains 13 residues. The germline V and J ends were trimmed by 2 bases and 5 bases, with 13 bases remaining between them. The CDR3 reads CSARHDGSDEQYF. CDR3 sequence (DNA): TGCAGTGCTAGACACGACGGATCCGACGAGCAGTACTTC.

Concerning this clonotype itself: A much larger clone is a single base away; this may be a read error. The chain is built from TRBV6-6 and TRBJ2-2; possible D gene TRBD2, 6 bases. The germline V gene encodes CDR1 MNHNY and CDR2 SVGAGI (reference sequence). The CDR3 covers 15 residues. The CDR3 nucleotides read TGTGCCAGCTCAACTCGAGGAACTCTTACCGGGGGGCTGTTTTTT. Encoded protein: CASSTRGTLTGGLFF.

The genes are TRBV5-6 and TRBJ2-2; D remains unclear. V was shortened by 5 bases and J by 1 base, with 9 bases between the two germline ends. This CDR3 is built from 14 residues. From germline, CDR1 is SGHDT and CDR2 YYEEEE. The DNA for the CDR3 is TGTGCCAGCAGACGAAACAGGAACACCGGGGAGCTGTTTTTT. Protein sequence: CASRRNRNTGELFF.